Listed here are 5 T cell receptor beta chains from one sample, sequenced in a study of blood T cell repertoires in COVID-19. Only in-frame clones appear in the TCRdb table, and some are missing; sequencing was by immunoSEQ multiplex PCR. Among fewer than 100,000 clones listed, less than 90% were seen once. Sequencing was carried out using peripheral blood. The receptors derive from a man older than 75 in a cohort sampled during active COVID-19.

This chain connects TRBV28 to TRBJ2-3; TRBD1 is a possible D gene (6 bases). In germline, CDR1 is MDHEN, CDR2 SYDVKM. V dropped 3 bases and J dropped 5 bases, with 9 bases sitting between them. This CDR3 is 13 amino acids long. CDR3 sequence reads: CASSFGGIDTQYF. CDR3 coding DNA: TGTGCCAGCAGTTTTGGGGGCATAGATACGCAGTATTTT.

The chain links TRBV5-1 to TRBJ1-5; D is unresolved. Between the trimmed V and J ends, which lost 0 bases and 7 bases, there was a span of 8 bases. This CDR3 has 13 amino acids. The germline V gene encodes CDR1 SGHRS and CDR2 YFSETQ. CDR3 nucleotide sequence: TGCGCCAGCAGCTTGGCCGAGGGCCAGCCCCAGCATTTT. This translates into CASSLAEGQPQHF. The full variable domain, in which reference TRBV5-1 and TRBJ1-5 provide the parts outside the CDR3, is KAGVTQTPRYLIKTRGQQVTLSCSPISGHRSVSWYQQTPGQGLQFLFEYFSETQRNKGNFPGRFSGRQFSNSRSEMNVSTLELGDSALYLCASSLAEGQPQHFGDGTRLSIL.

The rearrangement links TRBV2 to TRBJ1-6, with 7 bases matching TRBD1. There are 14 residues in the CDR3. V was clipped by 7 bases and J by 7 bases; unmatched bases: 7. Germline CDR1 is SNHLY and CDR2 is FYNNEI. CDR3 protein: CASTETGRNSPLHF. CDR3 nucleotides: TGTGCCAGCACAGAGACAGGGCGGAATTCACCCCTCCACTTT.

The chain recombines TRBV5-1 with TRBJ2-3; no firm D call. The ends were cut back, 5 bases at V and 3 bases at J, with 4 bases in the middle. Germline CDR1 and CDR2: SGHRS and YFSETQ. The CDR3 runs 11 residues. CDR3: CASSQTDTQYF. The CDR3 coding sequence is TGCGCCAGCAGTCAAACAGATACGCAGTATTTT.

This chain joins TRBV7-2 and TRBJ1-5; TRBD1 matches at 9 bases. V lost 4 bases to trimming and J lost 7 bases; unmatched junction nucleotides: 5. The V gene's germline CDR1 is SGHTA and CDR2 FQGNSA. This CDR3 has 14 amino acids. The CDR3 sequence: CASSSDRGAQPQHF. The CDR3 DNA is TGTGCCAGCAGCTCGGACAGGGGAGCACAGCCCCAGCATTTT. The whole variable domain, filled in from reference TRBV7-2 and TRBJ1-5, reads GAGVSQSPSNKVTEKGKDVELRCDPISGHTALYWYRQSLGQGLEFLIYFQGNSAPDKSGLPSDRFSAERTGGSVSTLTIQRTQQEDSAVYLCASSSDRGAQPQHFGDGTRLSIL.